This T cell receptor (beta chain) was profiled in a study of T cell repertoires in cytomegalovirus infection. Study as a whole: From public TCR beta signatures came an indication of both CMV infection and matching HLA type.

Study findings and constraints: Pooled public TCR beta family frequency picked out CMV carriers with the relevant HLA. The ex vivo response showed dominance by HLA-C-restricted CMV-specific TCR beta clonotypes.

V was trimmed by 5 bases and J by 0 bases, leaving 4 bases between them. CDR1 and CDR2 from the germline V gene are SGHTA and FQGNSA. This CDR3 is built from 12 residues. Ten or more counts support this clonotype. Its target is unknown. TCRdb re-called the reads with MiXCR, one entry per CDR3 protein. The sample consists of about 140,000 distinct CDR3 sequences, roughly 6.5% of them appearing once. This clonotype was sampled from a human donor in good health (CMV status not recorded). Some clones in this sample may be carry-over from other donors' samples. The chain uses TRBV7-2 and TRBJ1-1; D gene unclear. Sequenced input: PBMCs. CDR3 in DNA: TGTGCCAGCAGCCCGATGAACACTGAAGCTTTCTTT. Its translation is CASSPMNTEAFF.